Below are 13 T cell receptor beta chains sequenced from a single sample in a study of OX40 agonist ivuxolimab in advanced cancers. Clones were sequenced by immunoSEQ multiplex PCR, and TCRdb holds only the in-frame ones, with some missing. The sample has more than 30,000 clones, around 88% seen once. The sequences come from CD4+ or CD8+ T cells sorted from blood, collected in a trial of the OX40 agonist ivuxolimab. These receptor sequences come from an adult with an advanced solid tumor such as melanoma, head and neck, liver or kidney cancer.

This clone was recorded only once. The CDR3: CASSFRLAGDEQYF. The DNA for the CDR3 is TGTGCCAGCAGTTTCCGCCTAGCGGGAGATGAGCAGTACTTC. The chain joins TRBV28 to TRBJ2-7; 10 bases agree with TRBD2. Germline assignment: CDR1 MDHEN and CDR2 SYDVKM. The CDR3 has 14 amino acids. V shed 3 bases, J shed 7 bases, and the junction held 6 bases outside the gene matches.

V usage is TRBV5-5 and J usage is TRBJ1-1; 7 nucleotides line up with TRBD1. V dropped 4 bases and J dropped 0; count of bases not matched to a gene: 12. CDR1 SGHKS and CDR2 YYEKEE come from the germline V gene (reference sequence). The CDR3 is 17 amino acids. CDR3 in amino acids: CASSIRRDSLMNTEAFF. The CDR3 coding sequence is TGTGCCAGCAGCATCCGGCGGGACAGTTTAATGAACACTGAAGCTTTCTTT.

V usage is TRBV9 and J usage is TRBJ1-1; no clear D gene. The CDR3 is made up of 16 amino acids. The germline gives CDR1 SGDLS, CDR2 YYNGEE. The ends were cut back, 0 bases at V and 3 bases at J, with 15 bases in the middle. The CDR3 region has the DNA TGTGCCAGCAGCGTAGATGTGGGGAGAGGGTACACTGAAGCTTTCTTT. It translates to CASSVDVGRGYTEAFF.

The chain links TRBV10-3 to TRBJ2-3, with 13 bases identical to TRBD2. The CDR3 contains 17 residues. In germline, CDR1 is ENHRY, CDR2 SYGVKD. Trimming removed 3 bases from V and 2 bases from J; junction bases left unmatched: 5. The DNA for the CDR3 is TGTGCCATCAGTGACCCGGGACTAGCGGGACCCACAGATACGCAGTATTTT. Its translation: CAISDPGLAGPTDTQYF.

The chain joins TRBV28 to TRBJ2-7; D is perhaps TRBD2 (6 bases). Germline loops: CDR1 MDHEN, CDR2 SYDVKM. Trimming cost V 5 bases and J 5 bases, with 16 bases left between them. CDR3 size: 14 residues. The DNA for the CDR3 is TGTGCCAGCAGTATGACTAGGATTTTCAACGAGCAGTACTTC. It yields the protein CASSMTRIFNEQYF.

V and J are TRBV6-6 and TRBJ2-3; no firm D call. Trimming pared 2 bases from V and 7 bases from J, leaving 7 bases between. There are 12 residues in the CDR3. From germline, CDR1 is MNHNY and CDR2 SVGAGI (reference sequence). The CDR3 bases are TGTGCCAGCAGTTACGGTGAAAATACGCAGTATTTT. Amino acid sequence: CASSYGENTQYF.

The chain joins TRBV10-3 to TRBJ1-2; TRBD1 is a possible D gene (5 bases). The CDR3 is made up of 12 amino acids. Trimming cost V 7 bases and J 4 bases, with 10 bases left between them. The germline CDR1 and CDR2 sequences are ENHRY and SYGVKD. In DNA, the CDR3 is TGTGCCATCAACCCGGGGGGCTATGGCTACACCTTC. It yields the protein CAINPGGYGYTF.

The chain joins TRBV27 to TRBJ2-5; no clear D. The J call could be wrong; TRBJ2-7 is a better fit for the DNA end. Germline assignment: CDR1 MNHEY and CDR2 SMNVEV (reference sequence). The CDR3 runs 15 residues. CDR3 DNA sequence: TGTGCCAGCAGTCTAGAAATTGCTGGTTCCTACGAGCAGTACTTC. Protein product: CASSLEIAGSYEQYF.

The gene calls are TRBV4-2 and TRBJ2-3; 13 bases are a match to TRBD2. This CDR3 is 14 amino acids long. With 0 bases clipped from V and 12 bases from J, the junction kept 3 bases outside the gene matches. Per the germline V gene, CDR1 is LGHNA and CDR2 is YNFKEQ. The CDR3 region has the DNA TGTGCCAGCAGCCAAGAGAGGACTAGCGGGAGACAGTATTTT. It encodes CASSQERTSGRQYF.

V usage is TRBV6-6 and J usage is TRBJ1-1, with D possibly TRBD1 on 5 matching bases. Germline V gene data show CDR1 as MNHNY and CDR2 as SVGAGI (reference sequence). The length of the CDR3 is 14 residues. V was clipped by 5 bases and J by 1 base, with 11 bases between them. The chain's CDR3 is CASSDTRANTEAFF. In DNA form, the CDR3 reads TGTGCCAGCAGTGACACCAGGGCGAACACTGAAGCTTTCTTT.

This chain connects TRBV4-3 to TRBJ1-1, with D hard to call. Trimming shortened V by 1 base and J by 0 bases, and 6 bases separated the two germline ends. The CDR3 totals 14 residues. Germline V gene sequence: CDR1 LGHNA, CDR2 YSLEER. CDR3 coding DNA: TGCGCCAGCAGCCAAGGTGGAATGAACACTGAAGCTTTCTTT. As protein: CASSQGGMNTEAFF.

The chain couples TRBV28 to TRBJ2-3; D possibly corresponds to TRBD1 (6 bases). Deletions cut 4 bases from V and 1 base from J, with 15 bases between. The CDR3 sequence is 16 residues long. Germline CDR1 reads MDHEN; CDR2 reads SYDVKM. The CDR3 here is CASSYLYRAGTDTQYF. The CDR3, as DNA: TGTGCCAGCAGTTACCTATACAGGGCTGGCACAGATACGCAGTATTTT. Using reference TRBV28 and TRBJ2-3 for the parts outside the CDR3, the full variable domain is DVKVTQSSRYLVKRTGEKVFLECVQDMDHENMFWYRQDPGLGLRLIYFSYDVKMKEKGDIPEGYSVSREKKERFSLILESASTNQTSMYLCASSYLYRAGTDTQYFGPGTRLTVL.

This chain links TRBV19 with TRBJ2-7; 8 bases are a match to TRBD1. This CDR3 has 14 residues. With 3 bases clipped from V and 0 bases from J, the junction kept 1 base outside the gene matches. Germline V gives CDR1 LNHDA, CDR2 SQIVND (reference sequence). In nucleotides, the CDR3 is TGTGCCAGTAGTATGGGGACAGGCTCCTACGAGCAGTACTTC. Its protein product is CASSMGTGSYEQYF.